This TCR beta chain derives from a study of CD8+CD57+ T cells in acquired aplastic anemia. Using genomic DNA as the template, TCR beta VDJ and CDR3 profiling was carried out. Using its own MiXCR run on the reads, TCRdb lists one record per CDR3 protein. The sample has around 150,000 distinct CDR3 sequences, 41% seen once; the top ten hold roughly 8.1%. Notes on this clonotype: This may be a read error, as it is one base from a much larger clone.

This receptor was identified in a human donor in good health, serving as a control. Sequenced sample: sorted CD4+, CD8+, or CD8+CD57+ T cells (not recorded which) from PBMCs.

Here the CDR3 reads CAGNGGPGSTEAFF. DNA of the CDR3: TGCGCCGGCAATGGAGGGCCGGGGAGCACTGAAGCTTTCTTT. This chain connects TRBV5-1 to TRBJ1-1; D is unresolved. The CDR3 runs to 14 residues. The V end was cut by 10 bases, the J end by 4 bases, with 20 bases between. The V gene's germline CDR1 is SGHRS and CDR2 YFSETQ.